Listed below are T cell receptor beta chains from one sample, sequenced in a study of response to subunit inactivated influenza vaccine. TCRdb recomputed calls from the RT-PCR reads with MiXCR, one row per CDR3 protein. Of 630,000 or so distinct CDR3 sequences listed, around 14% were seen once; the top ten hold more than 9%. The material was PBMCs from blood, obtained 11 to 12 days after vaccination. The receptors stem from a man aged 45 to 65 who received an inactivated influenza vaccine. The CDR3 runs from the conserved cysteine through the conserved F or W. A D gene is named only where the DNA matches it firmly. Rows may omit the clone size; those that give it use once, few, many or a size class.

clone size	J gene	V gene	D gene	CDR3 length	CDR3 DNA	CDR3 protein
few	TRBJ1-2	TRBV4-3	.	15	TGCGCCAGCAGCCAAGATCGTATTATTAACTATGGCTACACCTTC	CASSQDRIINYGYTF
.	TRBJ1-2	TRBV29-1	.	12	TGCAGCGTTGAAGATCCGGAATATGGCTACACCTTC	CSVEDPEYGYTF
.	TRBJ1-2	TRBV18	TRBD1	15	TGTGCCAGCTCACCAAGGACAGGGAATCCCTATGGCTACACCTTC	CASSPRTGNPYGYTF
.	TRBJ2-5	TRBV4-3	.	14	TGCGCCAGCAGCCAAGAGGCTTATCAAGAGACCCAGTACTTC	CASSQEAYQETQYF
.	TRBJ2-5	TRBV5-1	TRBD2	15	TGCGCCAGCAGCTTGAGTGGGAGGGCCGATGAGACCCAGTACTTC	CASSLSGRADETQYF
.	TRBJ2-7	TRBV9	TRBD2	17	TGTGCCAGCAGCGTAGTTCCTAGCGGGATTCAATCCCACGAGCAGTACTTC	CASSVVPSGIQSHEQYF
few	TRBJ1-1	TRBV15	.	18	TGTGCCACCAGCAGAAATCGCCGAATTGGGGGGAGTGACACTGAAGCTTTCTTT	CATSRNRRIGGSDTEAFF
.	TRBJ1-1	TRBV5-1	.	14	TGCGCCAGCAGCGACCCACAGGGATTTACTGAAGCTTTCTTT	CASSDPQGFTEAFF
many	TRBJ2-1	TRBV18	.	14	TGTGCCAGCTCACCGAATAGCGGCTACAATGAGCAGTTCTTC	CASSPNSGYNEQFF
few	TRBJ1-1	TRBV11-2	.	14	TGTGCCAGCAGCTTAGATTCCGGGGGCACTGAAGCTTTCTTT	CASSLDSGGTEAFF
.	TRBJ2-2	TRBV18	.	15	TGTGCCACCGCCCCCGTTCTAGGGGTCACCGGGGAGCTGTTTTTT	CATAPVLGVTGELFF
.	TRBJ2-5	TRBV6-1	.	14	TGTGCCAGCGAGACAGCTTTATTCCAAGAGACCCAGTACTTC	CASETALFQETQYF
once	TRBJ2-7	TRBV5-6	TRBD2	16	TGTGCCAGCAGCTGGGGCGGGGCTAGCGGATCCTACGAGCAGTACTTC	CASSWGGASGSYEQYF
few	TRBJ2-1	TRBV20-1	TRBD2	13	TGCAGTGCTAAAAGACGACTAGCGGTTGAGCAGTTCTTC	CSAKRRLAVEQFF
few	TRBJ2-1	TRBV20-1	TRBD2	13	TGCAGTGCTAGAGATCCCCGGGAGGATGAGCAGTTCTTC	CSARDPREDEQFF
.	TRBJ2-3	TRBV19	.	18	TGTGCCAGTACGGGAGCGGCGGGGTACCTTACCTCCACAGATACGCAGTATTTT	CASTGAAGYLTSTDTQYF
many	TRBJ1-4	TRBV10-3	TRBD1	15	TGTGCCATCAGTGTCACAGGGGGGAGCGAAGAAAAACTGTTTTTT	CAISVTGGSEEKLFF
few	TRBJ2-3	TRBV5-1	TRBD2	16	TGCGCCAGCAGCTTGGCTGGCGGGGGGGCAACAGATACGCAGTATTTT	CASSLAGGGATDTQYF
.	TRBJ1-5	TRBV27	.	12	TGTGCCAGCAGTTCTAAAGGGCAGCCCCAGCATTTT	CASSSKGQPQHF
many	TRBJ1-5	TRBV7-8	.	14	TGTGCCAGCAGCTTAGCGTCGGGTAATCAGCCCCAGCATTTT	CASSLASGNQPQHF
many	TRBJ2-3	TRBV20-1	.	13	TGCAGTGCCGAAGTCTCTAGCACAGATACGCAGTATTTT	CSAEVSSTDTQYF
.	TRBJ1-1	TRBV4-3	.	15	TGCGCCAGCAGCCAAGATACGGGGGCGAGCACTGAAGCTTTCTTT	CASSQDTGASTEAFF
.	TRBJ2-2	TRBV30	.	13	TGTGCCTGGAGTGTACCGGAGATCGGGGAGCTGTTTTTT	CAWSVPEIGELFF
few	TRBJ2-5	TRBV7-9	TRBD2	16	TGTGCCAGCAGTGGCCAGCGGGGGAGATTGGAAGAGACCCAGTACTTC	CASSGQRGRLEETQYF
few	TRBJ1-2	TRBV25-1	.	12	TGTGCCAGCAGAGGCCCTAACTATGGCTACACCTTC	CASRGPNYGYTF
.	TRBJ1-2	TRBV28	.	12	TGTGCCAGCACATCGACATCTGAAGGCTACACCTTC	CASTSTSEGYTF
.	TRBJ1-4	TRBV30	TRBD1	15	TGTGCCTGGAGTCCACTGGGACAGAATAATGAAAAACTGTTTTTT	CAWSPLGQNNEKLFF
.	TRBJ2-7	TRBV6-1	.	17	TGTGCCAGCAGTGAAGCAAGTTGGACACTTCCTTCCTACGAGCAGTACTTC	CASSEASWTLPSYEQYF
.	TRBJ2-1	TRBV29-1	.	12	TGCAGCGTTGACAGGGGAGGCAATGAGCAGTTCTTC	CSVDRGGNEQFF
few	TRBJ2-1	TRBV29-1	TRBD1	15	TGCAGCGTGGATTCCGGGACAGCCGAATACAATGAGCAGTTCTTC	CSVDSGTAEYNEQFF
.	TRBJ2-5	TRBV9	TRBD2	15	TGTGCCAGCAGCCCAACCTGGGGAGGGGAAGAGACCCAGTACTTC	CASSPTWGGEETQYF
few	TRBJ2-5	TRBV28	.	15	TGTGCCAGCAGTTTTTCTGGGACGGCCCCCGGGACCCAGTACTTC	CASSFSGTAPGTQYF
.	TRBJ2-7	TRBV5-5	.	16	TGTGCCAGCAGCTTGGCCGGCCAGGCCGTAACCTACGAGCAGTACTTC	CASSLAGQAVTYEQYF
few	TRBJ1-1	TRBV29-1	TRBD1	13	TGCAGCGTCGCGGGACAGATGAACACTGAAGCTTTCTTT	CSVAGQMNTEAFF
few	TRBJ2-5	TRBV12-2	.	17	TGTGCAAGTCGTAGACAGGGGGCCGCCCTGACCCAAGAGACCCAGTACTTC	CASRRQGAALTQETQYF